These 9 T cell receptor beta chains were all obtained from the same sample, sequenced in a study of shared clonotypes between healthy human individuals. Only in-frame clones appear in the TCRdb table, and some are missing; sequencing was by immunoSEQ multiplex PCR. The sample has about 1 million clones; 60% to 80% are singletons. Sequences were obtained from memory CD4+ T cells sorted from blood. Regarding subset: CD45RA-negative fraction. The receptors were sampled from a man between 18 and 29 years old in good health.

The chain has TRBV10-3 and TRBJ1-2; 12 bases map to TRBD1. CDR3 length equals 18 residues. With 4 bases clipped from V and 0 bases from J, the junction kept 9 bases outside the gene matches. Germline CDR1 and CDR2: ENHRY and SYGVKD. As DNA, the CDR3 is TGTGCCATCAGTGCGAACTCGGGACAGGGGGCCCCTAACTATGGCTACACCTTC. Its translation: CAISANSGQGAPNYGYTF.

In its sample, this clone was seen once. Other DNA sequences in this sample translate to the same CDR3. This sequence joins TRBV5-1 and TRBJ1-6, with TRBD1 matching 8 bases. Per germline, CDR1 SGHRS and CDR2 YFSETQ. After removal of 4 bases from V and 5 bases from J, the junction contained 2 bases not matched to a gene. CDR3 length: 14 amino acids. This CDR3 reads CASSLGQDNSPLHF. Written as DNA, the CDR3 is TGCGCCAGCAGCCTGGGACAGGATAATTCACCCCTCCACTTT.

This clone was observed a few times. One junction end disagrees with the germline gene, perhaps due to a read error. The chain combines TRBV7-7 with TRBJ2-1; 13 bases are shared with TRBD2. The CDR3 has 15 residues. CDR1 and CDR2 (germline): SSHAT, FNYEAQ (reference sequence). The CDR3 here is CASSRTSGSSYEQFF. The CDR3 nucleotides are TGTGCTAGCAGCCGGACTAGCGGGAGTAGCTATGAGCAGTTCTTC.

The rearrangement links TRBV4-1 to TRBJ2-7; TRBD1 matches 11 bases. The CDR3 spans 14 residues. The V and J ends lost 5 bases and 5 bases, in that order; junction bases with no gene match: 5. The germline gives CDR1 MGHRA, CDR2 YSYEKL. CDR3 bases: TGCGCCAGCAGCTCCGGGACAGGGGGGAACGAGCAGTACTTC. It translates to CASSSGTGGNEQYF.

This rearrangement joins TRBV28 to TRBJ1-2; possibly TRBD1 for D (5 bases). V was trimmed by 7 bases and J by 1 base, leaving 13 bases between them. The CDR3 runs 14 residues. Germline V gene data show CDR1 as MDHEN and CDR2 as SYDVKM. CDR3 bases: TGTGCCAGCAAGCGACAGACAGTTAACTATGGCTACACCTTC. Protein product: CASKRQTVNYGYTF.

The J gene is TRBJ2-1, the V gene TRBV19; 8 bases agree with TRBD2. V shed 6 bases, J shed 3 bases, and the junction held 7 bases outside the gene matches. Germline V lookup: CDR1 LNHDA, CDR2 SQIVND (reference sequence). CDR3 length equals 15 residues. The CDR3 bases are TGTGCCAGTAGAGTAAGACTAGCGAACTACAATGAGCAGTTCTTC. This translates into CASRVRLANYNEQFF.

This clone was seen at least ten times. Other DNA sequences in this sample translate to the same CDR3. The rearrangement links TRBV2 to TRBJ1-1; D unresolved. The V and J ends lost 1 base and 1 base respectively, with 4 bases between them. Germline V gene data show CDR1 as SNHLY and CDR2 as FYNNEI. This CDR3 is 13 amino acids long. The CDR3 DNA follows: TGTGCCAGCAGTGAAGAAGGGAACACTGAAGCTTTCTTT. It translates to CASSEEGNTEAFF.

The J gene is TRBJ2-2, the V gene TRBV18; D may be TRBD2 (6 bases). Germline CDR1 reads KGHSH; CDR2 reads LQKENI. V was trimmed by 6 bases and J by 5 bases, leaving 16 bases between them. CDR3 size: 15 residues. CDR3 sequence reads: CASSPGSPGTGELFF. The CDR3 coding sequence is TGTGCCAGCTCCCCCGGGAGTCCGGGAACCGGGGAGCTGTTTTTT. The entire variable domain, with the rest obtained from reference TRBV18 and TRBJ2-2, is as follows: NAGVMQNPRHLVRRRGQEARLRCSPMKGHSHVYWYRQLPEEGLKFMVYLQKENIIDESGMPKERFSAEFPKEGPSILRIQQVVRGDSAAYFCASSPGSPGTGELFFGEGSRLTVL.

In regard to this clone: Being one base from a much bigger clone, this may be a read error. The same CDR3 also results from other DNA sequences found in this sample. J is TRBJ2-7 and V is TRBV11-2; no definite D call. CDR1 is SGHAT, CDR2 FQNNGV, per germline. Trimming removed 1 base from V and 1 base from J, with 2 bases in between. This CDR3 is 12 amino acids long. CDR3 region: CASSLGSYEQYF. CDR3 in DNA: TGTGCCAGCAGCTTAGGGTCCTACGAGCAGTACTTC. Combining the CDR3 with reference TRBV11-2 and TRBJ2-7 gives the whole variable domain EAGVAQSPRYKIIEKRQSVAFWCNPISGHATLYWYQQILGQGPKLLIQFQNNGVVDDSQLPKDRFSAERLKGVDSTLKIQPAKLEDSAVYLCASSLGSYEQYFGPGTRLTVT.